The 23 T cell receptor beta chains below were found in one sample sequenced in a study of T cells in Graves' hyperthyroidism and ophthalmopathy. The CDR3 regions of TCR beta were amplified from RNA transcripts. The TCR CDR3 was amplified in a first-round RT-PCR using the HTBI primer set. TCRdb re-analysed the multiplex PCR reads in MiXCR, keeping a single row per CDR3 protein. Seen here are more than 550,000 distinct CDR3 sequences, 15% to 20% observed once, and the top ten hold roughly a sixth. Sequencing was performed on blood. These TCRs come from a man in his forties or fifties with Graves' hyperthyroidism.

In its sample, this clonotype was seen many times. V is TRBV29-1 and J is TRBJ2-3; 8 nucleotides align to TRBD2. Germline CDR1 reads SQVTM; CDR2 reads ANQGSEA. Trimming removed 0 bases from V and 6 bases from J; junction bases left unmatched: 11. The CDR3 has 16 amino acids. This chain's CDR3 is CSVEEVLSGSADTQYF. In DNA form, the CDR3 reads TGCAGCGTTGAAGAGGTCCTAAGCGGGAGTGCTGATACGCAGTATTTT.

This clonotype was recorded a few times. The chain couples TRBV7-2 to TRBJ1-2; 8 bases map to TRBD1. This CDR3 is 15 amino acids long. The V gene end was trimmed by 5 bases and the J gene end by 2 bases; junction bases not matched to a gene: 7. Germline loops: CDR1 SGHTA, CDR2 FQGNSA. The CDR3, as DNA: TGTGCCAGCAGCAACACAGGGGGGCGGAACTATGGCTACACCTTC. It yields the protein CASSNTGGRNYGYTF.

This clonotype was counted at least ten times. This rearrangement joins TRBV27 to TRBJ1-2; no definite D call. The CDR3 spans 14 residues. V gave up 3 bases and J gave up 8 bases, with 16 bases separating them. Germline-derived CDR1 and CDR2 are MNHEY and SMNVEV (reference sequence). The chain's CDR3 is CASSFGRALGGYTF. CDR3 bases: TGTGCCAGCAGTTTTGGGCGCGCACTAGGGGGCTACACCTTC.

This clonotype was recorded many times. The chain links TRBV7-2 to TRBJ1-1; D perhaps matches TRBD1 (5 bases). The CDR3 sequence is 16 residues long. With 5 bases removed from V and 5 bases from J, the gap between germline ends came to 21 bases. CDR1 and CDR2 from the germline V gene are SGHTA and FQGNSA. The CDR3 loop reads CASSPPLPGVRTEAFF. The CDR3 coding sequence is TGTGCCAGCAGCCCTCCCCTCCCGGGGGTGAGAACTGAAGCTTTCTTT. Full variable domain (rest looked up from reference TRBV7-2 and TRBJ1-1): GAGVSQSPSNKVTEKGKDVELRCDPISGHTALYWYRQSLGQGLEFLIYFQGNSAPDKSGLPSDRFSAERTGGSVSTLTIQRTQQEDSAVYLCASSPPLPGVRTEAFFGQGTRLTVV.

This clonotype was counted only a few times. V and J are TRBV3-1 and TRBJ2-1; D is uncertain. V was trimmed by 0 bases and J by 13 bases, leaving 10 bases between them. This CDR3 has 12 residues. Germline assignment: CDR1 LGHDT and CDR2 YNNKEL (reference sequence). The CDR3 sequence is CASSQDRLKQFF. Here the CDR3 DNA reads TGTGCCAGCAGCCAAGATCGGCTAAAACAGTTCTTC.

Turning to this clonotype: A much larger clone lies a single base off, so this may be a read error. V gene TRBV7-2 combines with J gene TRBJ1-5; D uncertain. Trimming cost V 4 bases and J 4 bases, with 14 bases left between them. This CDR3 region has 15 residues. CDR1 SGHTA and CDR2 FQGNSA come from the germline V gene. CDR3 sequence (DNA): TGTGCCAGCAGCTATCTTCGGGGAGCGAATCAGCCCCAGCATTTT. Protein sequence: CASSYLRGANQPQHF.

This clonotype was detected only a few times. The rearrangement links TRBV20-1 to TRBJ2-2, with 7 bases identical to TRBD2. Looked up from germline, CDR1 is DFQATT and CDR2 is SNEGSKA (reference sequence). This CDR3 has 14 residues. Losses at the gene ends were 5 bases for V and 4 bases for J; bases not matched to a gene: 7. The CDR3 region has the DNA TGCAGTGCTTCCGTAGCGGGTCGCACCGGGGAGCTGTTTTTT. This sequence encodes CSASVAGRTGELFF.

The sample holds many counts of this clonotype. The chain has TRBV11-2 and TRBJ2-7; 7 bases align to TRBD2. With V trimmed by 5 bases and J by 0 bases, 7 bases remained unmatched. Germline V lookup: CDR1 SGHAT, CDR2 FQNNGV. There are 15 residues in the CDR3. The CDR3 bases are TGTGCCAGCAGCCGGGACTACCTTTTCTCCTACGAGCAGTACTTC. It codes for CASSRDYLFSYEQYF.

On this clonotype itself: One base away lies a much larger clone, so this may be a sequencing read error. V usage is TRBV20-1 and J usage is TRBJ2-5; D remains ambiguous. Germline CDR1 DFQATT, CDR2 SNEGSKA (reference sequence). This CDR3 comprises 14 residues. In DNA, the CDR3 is TGCAGTGCTCCCCTCAGTGGGCCCCAAGAGACCCACTACTTC. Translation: CSAPLSGPQETHYF.

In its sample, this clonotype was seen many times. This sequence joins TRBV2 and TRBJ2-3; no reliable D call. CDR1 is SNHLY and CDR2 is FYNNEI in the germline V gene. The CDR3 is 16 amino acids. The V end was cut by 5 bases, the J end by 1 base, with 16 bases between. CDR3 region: CASSTDDTIGTDTQYF. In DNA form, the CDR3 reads TGTGCCAGCAGTACTGACGACACTATAGGCACAGATACGCAGTATTTT.

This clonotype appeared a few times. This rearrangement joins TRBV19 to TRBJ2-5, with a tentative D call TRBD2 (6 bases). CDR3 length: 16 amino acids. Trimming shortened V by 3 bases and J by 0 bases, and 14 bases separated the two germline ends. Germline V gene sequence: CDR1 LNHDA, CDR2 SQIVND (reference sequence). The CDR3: CASSIGLARYQETQYF. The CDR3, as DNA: TGTGCCAGTAGTATTGGGCTAGCGCGCTACCAAGAGACCCAGTACTTC.

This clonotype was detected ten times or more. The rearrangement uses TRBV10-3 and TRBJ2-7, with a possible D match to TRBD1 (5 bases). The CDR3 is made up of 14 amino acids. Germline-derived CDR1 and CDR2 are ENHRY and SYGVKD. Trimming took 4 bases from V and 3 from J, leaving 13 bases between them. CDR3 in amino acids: CAISAGQGGYEQYF. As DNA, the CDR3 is TGTGCCATCAGTGCAGGGCAGGGCGGCTACGAGCAGTACTTC.

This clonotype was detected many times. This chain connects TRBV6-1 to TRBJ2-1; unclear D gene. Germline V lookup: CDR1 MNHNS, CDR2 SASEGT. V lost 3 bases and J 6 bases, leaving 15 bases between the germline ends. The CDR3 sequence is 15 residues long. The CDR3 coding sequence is TGTGCCAGCAGTGACTCAGTAGAATCCCCCAATGAGCAGTTCTTC. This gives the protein CASSDSVESPNEQFF.

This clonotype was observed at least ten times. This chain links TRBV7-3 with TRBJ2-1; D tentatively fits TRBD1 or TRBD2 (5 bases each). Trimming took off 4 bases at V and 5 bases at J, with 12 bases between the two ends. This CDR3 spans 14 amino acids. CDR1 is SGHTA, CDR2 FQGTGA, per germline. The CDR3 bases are TGTGCCAGCAGCTCACCCGGGACCCACAATGAGCAGTTCTTC. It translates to CASSSPGTHNEQFF.

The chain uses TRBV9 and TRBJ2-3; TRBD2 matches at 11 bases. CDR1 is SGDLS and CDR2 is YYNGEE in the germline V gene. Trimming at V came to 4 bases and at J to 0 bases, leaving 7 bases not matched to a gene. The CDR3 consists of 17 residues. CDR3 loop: CASSWGTSGDSTDTQYF. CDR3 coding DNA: TGTGCCAGCAGCTGGGGGACTAGCGGAGACAGCACAGATACGCAGTATTTT. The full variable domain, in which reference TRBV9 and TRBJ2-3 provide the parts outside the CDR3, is DSGVTQTPKHLITATGQRVTLRCSPRSGDLSVYWYQQSLDQGLQFLIQYYNGEERAKGNILERFSAQQFPDLHSELNLSSLELGDSALYFCASSWGTSGDSTDTQYFGPGTRLTVL.

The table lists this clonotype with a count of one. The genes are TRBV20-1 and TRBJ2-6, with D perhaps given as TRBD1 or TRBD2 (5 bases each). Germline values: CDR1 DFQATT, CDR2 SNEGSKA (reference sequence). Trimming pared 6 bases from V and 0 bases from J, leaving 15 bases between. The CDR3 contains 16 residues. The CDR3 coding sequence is TGCAGTGCCGCAAGAGGGGCCGGCTCTGGGGCCAACGTCCTGACTTTC. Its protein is CSAARGAGSGANVLTF.

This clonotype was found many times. Here the CDR3 DNA reads TGTGCCTGGAGTGTAGGGTACAATGAGCAGTTCTTC. It specifies CAWSVGYNEQFF. The J gene is TRBJ2-1, the V gene TRBV30; no definite D call. Trimming pared 0 bases from V and 4 bases from J, leaving 4 bases between. Germline lookup yields CDR1 GTSNPN and CDR2 SVGIG (reference sequence). This CDR3 has 12 residues.

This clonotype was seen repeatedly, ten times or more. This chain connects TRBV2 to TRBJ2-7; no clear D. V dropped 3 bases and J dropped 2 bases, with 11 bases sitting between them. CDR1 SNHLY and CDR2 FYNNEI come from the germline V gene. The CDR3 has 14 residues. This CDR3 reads CASSDHRAAYEQYF. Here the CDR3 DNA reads TGTGCCAGCAGTGACCATAGAGCAGCCTACGAGCAGTACTTC.

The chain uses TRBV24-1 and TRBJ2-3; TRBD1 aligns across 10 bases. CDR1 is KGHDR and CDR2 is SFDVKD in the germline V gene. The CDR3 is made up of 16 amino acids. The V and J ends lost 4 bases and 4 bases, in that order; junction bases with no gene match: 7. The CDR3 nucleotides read TGTGCCACCAGTGACCCCTTAGGACAGGGGGCAGATACGCAGTATTTT. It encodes CATSDPLGQGADTQYF.

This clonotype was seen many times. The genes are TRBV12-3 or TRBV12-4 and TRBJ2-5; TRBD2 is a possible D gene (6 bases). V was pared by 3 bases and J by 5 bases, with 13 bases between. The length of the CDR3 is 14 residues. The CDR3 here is CASSFGGDGETQYF. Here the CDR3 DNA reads TGTGCCAGCAGTTTCGGGGGTGACGGGGAGACCCAGTACTTC.

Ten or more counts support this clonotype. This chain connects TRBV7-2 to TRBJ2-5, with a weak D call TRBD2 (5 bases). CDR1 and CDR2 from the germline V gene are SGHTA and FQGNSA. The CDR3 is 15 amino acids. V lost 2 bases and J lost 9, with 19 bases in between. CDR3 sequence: CASSLNPGNPGSQYF. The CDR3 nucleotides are TGTGCCAGCAGCTTAAATCCGGGGAACCCAGGTTCCCAGTACTTC.

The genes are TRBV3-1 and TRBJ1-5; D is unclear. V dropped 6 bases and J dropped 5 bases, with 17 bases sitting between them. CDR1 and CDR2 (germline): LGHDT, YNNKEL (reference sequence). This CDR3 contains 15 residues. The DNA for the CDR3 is TGTGCCAGCAGTCCTACGGAATATAAGGATCAGCCCCAGCATTTT. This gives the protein CASSPTEYKDQPQHF.

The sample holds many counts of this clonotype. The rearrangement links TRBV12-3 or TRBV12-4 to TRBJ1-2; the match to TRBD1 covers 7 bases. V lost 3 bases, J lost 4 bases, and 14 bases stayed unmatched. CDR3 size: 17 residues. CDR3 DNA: TGTGCCAGCAGTTTCAGACGACCTTCGGGACAGTCCTATGGCTACACCTTC. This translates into CASSFRRPSGQSYGYTF.